Shown below are 28 T cell receptor beta chains from a single sample sequenced in a study of T cells expressing NK-cell markers. TCRdb re-called the 5' RACE reads; one entry per CDR3 protein, DNA not given. The ten most abundant clones cover approximately 0.41% of a sample with about 260,000 distinct CDR3 sequences. Sequencing used blood T cells: a sorted CD56 or NKG2C T cell subset, CD4+ or CD8+ T cells, or bulk PBMC T cells (not recorded which). The source is a man between 18 and 35 years old in good health.

This chain links TRBV5-1 with TRBJ2-3. The CDR3 contains 16 residues. CDR1 is SGHRS, CDR2 YFSETQ, per germline. The CDR3 here is CASSLALGSSTDTQYF.

The CDR3: CASSKEMNQPQHF. This chain uses TRBV18 with TRBJ1-5. Germline CDR1 KGHSH, CDR2 LQKENI. The CDR3 covers 13 residues. Together with reference TRBV18 and TRBJ1-5, the CDR3 gives the full variable domain: NAGVMQNPRHLVRRRGQEARLRCSPMKGHSHVYWYRQLPEEGLKFMVYLQKENIIDESGMPKERFSAEFPKEGPSILRIQQVVRGDSAAYFCASSKEMNQPQHFGDGTRLSIL.

The chain couples TRBV12-3 or TRBV12-4 to TRBJ2-1. This CDR3 comprises 13 residues. The CDR3 protein is CASRTLLGNEQFF.

V and J are TRBV5-4 and TRBJ2-3; TCRdb reports TRBD1, a call that lacks DNA to check it against. From germline, CDR1 is SGHNT and CDR2 YYREEE (reference sequence). This CDR3 is 13 amino acids long. CDR3 region: CASRTGSADTQYF.

The V call is TRBV20-1, the J call TRBJ1-4; no DNA is available, so the TRBD1 call from TCRdb remains unchecked. The CDR3 consists of 14 residues. Germline V gene data show CDR1 as DFQATT and CDR2 as SNEGSKA (reference sequence). CDR3 loop: CSAREQGGHEKLFF.

The chain is built from TRBV29-1 and TRBJ2-4. The CDR3 runs 14 residues. The germline gives CDR1 SQVTM, CDR2 ANQGSEA. The CDR3 is CSAQMRLAKNIQYF. The complete variable domain, with remaining parts taken from reference TRBV29-1 and TRBJ2-4, reads SAVISQKPSRDICQRGTSLTIQCQVDSQVTMMFWYRQQPGQSLTLIATANQGSEATYESGFVIDKFPISRPNLTFSTLTVSNMSPEDSSIYLCSAQMRLAKNIQYFGAGTRLSVL.

The chain employs TRBV19 and TRBJ2-4; TCRdb lists TRBD1, though no DNA is available to test this call. Germline CDR1 reads LNHDA; CDR2 reads SQIVND (reference sequence). The CDR3 contains 13 residues. The CDR3 is CASSGTGKNIQYF.

This chain uses TRBV24-1 with TRBJ2-5; TCRdb picks TRBD2, but there is no DNA to check that call. CDR3 size: 16 residues. Germline loops: CDR1 KGHDR, CDR2 SFDVKD. The CDR3 loop reads CATSLAGGGLQETQYF.

The gene calls are TRBV5-1 and TRBJ1-1. CDR1 SGHRS and CDR2 YFSETQ come from the germline V gene. This CDR3 has 13 amino acids. CDR3 sequence: CASSLAVAGEAFF.

V usage is TRBV6-5 and J usage is TRBJ2-3. CDR3 length equals 12 residues. From germline, CDR1 is MNHEY and CDR2 SVGAGI. CDR3 in amino acids: CASRAFVDTQYF.

The chain links TRBV5-1 to TRBJ2-3; TCRdb reports TRBD2, a call that lacks DNA to check it against. Germline CDR1 and CDR2: SGHRS and YFSETQ. The CDR3 is made up of 17 amino acids. This CDR3 is CASSPTPGGGLKDTQYF.

This chain connects TRBV7-8 to TRBJ2-2; TCRdb reports TRBD1, a call that lacks DNA to check it against. CDR3 length: 15 amino acids. Germline CDR1 is SGHVS and CDR2 is FQNEAQ. CDR3 sequence: CASSSAGQGAGELFF.

The chain recombines TRBV5-1 with TRBJ2-2; TCRdb returns TRBD1, unconfirmable since there is no DNA. The CDR3 covers 14 residues. The germline gives CDR1 SGHRS, CDR2 YFSETQ. The CDR3 loop reads CASSFPQASGELFF.

The gene calls are TRBV7-8 and TRBJ2-3; TCRdb calls TRBD1, which cannot be checked without DNA. The CDR3 runs 16 residues. Looked up from germline, CDR1 is SGHVS and CDR2 is FQNEAQ. The CDR3 sequence: CASSLGDRAGADTQYF.

V and J are TRBV29-1 and TRBJ2-1. Germline CDR1 is SQVTM and CDR2 is ANQGSEA. The CDR3 has 13 amino acids. The CDR3 protein is CSAGPISYNEQFF.

The chain joins TRBV29-1 to TRBJ2-3. Germline V lookup: CDR1 SQVTM, CDR2 ANQGSEA. This CDR3 is built from 13 residues. CDR3 sequence reads: CSVQGRVPDTQYF.

The chain carries TRBV2 and TRBJ2-2; lacking DNA, the TRBD1 call made by TCRdb goes unchecked. Germline V lookup: CDR1 SNHLY, CDR2 FYNNEI. CDR3 length equals 13 residues. CDR3 amino acids: CARGQGETGELFF.

CDR3 sequence: CASRPSGSYNEQFF. This chain uses TRBV25-1 with TRBJ2-1; TCRdb reports TRBD2, a call that lacks DNA to check it against. The CDR3 extends over 14 amino acids. Germline CDR1 and CDR2: MGHDK and SYGVNS.

CDR3 residues: CASIGRRGPGYGEQYF. V is TRBV6-1 and J is TRBJ2-7; TCRdb's D call, TRBD1, is unchecked because there is no DNA. This CDR3 spans 16 amino acids. Looked up from germline, CDR1 is MNHNS and CDR2 is SASEGT.

This rearrangement joins TRBV20-1 to TRBJ2-1; TCRdb names TRBD1, which stays unverified in the absence of DNA. The length of the CDR3 is 12 residues. Per the germline V gene, CDR1 is DFQATT and CDR2 is SNEGSKA (reference sequence). The CDR3 sequence: CSARTGLNEQFF.

The chain links TRBV6-1 to TRBJ2-1. Germline V gives CDR1 MNHNS, CDR2 SASEGT. The CDR3 loop spans 15 amino acids. CDR3 protein: CASAIRRSSYNEQFF.

V usage is TRBV12-3 or TRBV12-4 and J usage is TRBJ2-5; checking the TCRdb D call of TRBD2 is not possible without DNA. This CDR3 has 11 amino acids. The CDR3 sequence: CASSLSSAQYF.

The chain combines TRBV14 with TRBJ2-1; the D gene TCRdb calls, TRBD2, cannot be checked with no DNA. The CDR3 runs to 20 residues. Germline V gene data show CDR1 as SGHDN and CDR2 as FVKESK. CDR3 in amino acids: CASSQGGLAAQTSSYNEQFF.

The chain links TRBV12-3 or TRBV12-4 to TRBJ2-5. CDR3 size: 14 residues. This CDR3 reads CASSFEVGRKTQYF.

The rearrangement links TRBV28 to TRBJ1-5; the D call of TRBD1 rests on TCRdb alone, since no DNA is present to check it. Germline assignment: CDR1 MDHEN and CDR2 SYDVKM. There are 16 residues in the CDR3. CDR3 loop: CASSLFRGTNNQPQHF. Looking up the rest from reference TRBV28 and TRBJ1-5 gives the full variable domain: DVKVTQSSRYLVKRTGEKVFLECVQDMDHENMFWYRQDPGLGLRLIYFSYDVKMKEKGDIPEGYSVSREKKERFSLILESASTNQTSMYLCASSLFRGTNNQPQHFGDGTRLSIL.

The V and J genes are TRBV25-1 and TRBJ1-2; with no DNA, the TCRdb D assignment of TRBD1 cannot be verified. CDR1 and CDR2 from the germline V gene are MGHDK and SYGVNS. There are 14 residues in the CDR3. The CDR3 sequence: CASSERTGEYGYTF.

V is TRBV20-1 and J is TRBJ2-1. Germline V gives CDR1 DFQATT, CDR2 SNEGSKA (reference sequence). The CDR3 runs to 12 residues. This CDR3 reads CSASRIYNEQFF.

The genes are TRBV4-3 and TRBJ2-5; TCRdb's D call, TRBD2, is unchecked because there is no DNA. The CDR3 is 15 residues long. CDR1 and CDR2 (germline): LGHNA, YSLEER. This CDR3 is CASSQGGGRGETQYF.